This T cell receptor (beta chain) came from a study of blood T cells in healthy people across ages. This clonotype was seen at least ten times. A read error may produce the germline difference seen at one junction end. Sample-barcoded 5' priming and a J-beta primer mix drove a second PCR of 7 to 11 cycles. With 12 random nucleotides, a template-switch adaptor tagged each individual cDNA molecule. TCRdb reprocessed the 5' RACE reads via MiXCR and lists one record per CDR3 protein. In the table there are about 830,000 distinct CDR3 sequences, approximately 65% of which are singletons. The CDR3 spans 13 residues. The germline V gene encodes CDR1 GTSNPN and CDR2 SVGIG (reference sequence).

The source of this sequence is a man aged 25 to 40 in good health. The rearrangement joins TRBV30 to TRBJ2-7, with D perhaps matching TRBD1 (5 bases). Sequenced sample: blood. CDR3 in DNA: TGTGCCTTCACAAACAGGCGCTCCCACGAGCAGTACTTC. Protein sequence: CAFTNRRSHEQYF.